One sample yielded the 11 T cell receptor beta chains listed below, sequenced in a study of T-cell reconstitution after alpha-beta-depleted transplantation in children. Preparing the TCRbeta library involved the use of unique molecular identifiers. TCRdb reprocessed the PCR reads with MiXCR, giving one entry per CDR3 protein. The sample records about 580,000 distinct CDR3 sequences, about 21% being singletons. The sample was PBMCs, mostly from graft donor cells, taken 360 days after TCRalphabeta/CD19-depleted stem cell transplant. These receptors were obtained from a boy under three years old who had a stem cell transplant for acute myeloid leukemia, so the T cells may come from the graft donor.

The table lists this clonotype with many counts. The chain has TRBV28 and TRBJ2-1, with unresolved D. In germline, CDR1 is MDHEN, CDR2 SYDVKM. V was shortened by 3 bases and J by 0 bases, with 12 bases between the two germline ends. CDR3 length equals 16 residues. The CDR3 region has the DNA TGTGCCAGCAGTTTCGCGCGATCGAGCTCCTACAATGAGCAGTTCTTC. Protein product: CASSFARSSSYNEQFF.

The table lists this clonotype with many counts. The V and J genes are TRBV12-3 or TRBV12-4 and TRBJ2-5, with D tentatively TRBD2 (5 bases). V lost 6 bases and J lost 7, with 9 bases in between. This CDR3 region has 11 residues. Here the CDR3 DNA reads TGTGCCAGCAGGCGTGAGGGGACCCAGTACTTC. Its translation: CASRREGTQYF.

The sample holds a few counts of this clonotype. V and J are TRBV20-1 and TRBJ1-4; D is possibly TRBD1 (5 bases). The CDR3 has 15 residues. CDR1 and CDR2 (germline): DFQATT, SNEGSKA (reference sequence). V was trimmed by 0 bases and J by 8 bases, leaving 16 bases between them. CDR3 nucleotides: TGCAGTGCTAGAGATCAGAGGGGACTAGGGGAAAAACTGTTTTTT. This translates into CSARDQRGLGEKLFF.

This clonotype was observed at least ten times. V is TRBV20-1 and J is TRBJ2-5; 8 nucleotides line up with TRBD2. The junction had 9 bases not matched to a gene; V was cut back by 3 bases and J by 0 bases. The CDR3 totals 16 residues. Germline values: CDR1 DFQATT, CDR2 SNEGSKA (reference sequence). CDR3 coding DNA: TGCAGTGCTAGTGAGGCTCTAGCGGGCCACCAAGAGACCCAGTACTTC. It translates to CSASEALAGHQETQYF.

Only a few counts were recorded for this clonotype. This sequence joins TRBV28 and TRBJ1-2; TRBD1 is a possible D gene (6 bases). Germline V gene data show CDR1 as MDHEN and CDR2 as SYDVKM. V lost 3 bases and J lost 3, with 14 bases in between. CDR3 length equals 15 residues. CDR3 nucleotide sequence: TGTGCCAGCAGTTTTGTCGAGGGGGGGGACTATGGCTACACCTTC. This encodes CASSFVEGGDYGYTF.

CDR3 sequence: CASSLEMGVPQYF. In nucleotides, the CDR3 is TGTGCCAGCAGCTTAGAAATGGGGGTGCCGCAGTATTTT. V gene TRBV7-2 combines with J gene TRBJ2-3, with D perhaps being TRBD1 or TRBD2 (5 bases each). Germline V gene lookup returns CDR1 SGHTA and CDR2 FQGNSA. The CDR3 spans 13 residues. Trimming left V 1 base short and J 10 bases short, with 12 bases between.

In this sample, this clonotype turned up a few times. V usage is TRBV5-1 and J usage is TRBJ1-1; D gene ambiguous. The V and J ends lost 0 bases and 4 bases respectively, with 13 bases between them. The germline V gene encodes CDR1 SGHRS and CDR2 YFSETQ. CDR3 length equals 15 residues. CDR3 sequence: CASSLVGATSTEAFF. Written as DNA, the CDR3 is TGCGCCAGCAGCTTGGTAGGAGCGACGAGCACTGAAGCTTTCTTT.

There are a few counts of this clonotype. J is TRBJ2-1 and V is TRBV11-2; D is possibly TRBD2 (7 bases). The CDR3 contains 17 residues. From germline, CDR1 is SGHAT and CDR2 FQNNGV. Trimming removed 3 bases from V and 3 bases from J, with 18 bases in between. In nucleotides, the CDR3 is TGTGCCAGCAGCTTTCCAGAGGGGGGGCGCCTCTACAATGAGCAGTTCTTC. Protein product: CASSFPEGGRLYNEQFF.

The gene calls are TRBV4-3 and TRBJ1-2; D gene unclear. The V and J ends lost 0 bases and 2 bases respectively, with 13 bases between them. The CDR3 totals 16 residues. CDR1 is LGHNA and CDR2 is YSLEER in the germline V gene. This CDR3 is CASSQDRRPTNYGYTF. DNA for the CDR3: TGCGCCAGCAGCCAAGATCGCAGGCCTACAAACTATGGCTACACCTTC.

This clonotype was recorded at least ten times. This chain joins TRBV12-3 or TRBV12-4 and TRBJ1-2; D remains unclear. This CDR3 contains 13 residues. The V gene lost 3 bases and the J gene lost 5 bases, with 10 bases spanning the gap. The CDR3 sequence is CASSFFEPYGYTF. CDR3 in DNA: TGTGCCAGCAGTTTTTTCGAACCATATGGCTACACCTTC.

The CDR3 loop is CASSVGDVSYNEQFF. The CDR3 DNA follows: TGTGCCAGCAGCGTAGGAGACGTTTCCTACAATGAGCAGTTCTTC. The V and J genes are TRBV9 and TRBJ2-1; unclear D gene. Trimming removed 0 bases from V and 1 base from J, with 8 bases in between. CDR1 is SGDLS, CDR2 YYNGEE, per germline. This CDR3 spans 15 amino acids.